The next 16 T cell receptor beta chains were all read from a single sample in a study of read filtering for tumor transcriptome and immune sequencing. Molecular barcoded adaptors covering alpha/delta and beta/gamma chains were used on roughly 400 ng RNA. TCRdb passed the reads through MiXCR, listing each CDR3 protein once. Of about 63,000 distinct CDR3 sequences detected, around 13% appear once; the ten largest clones hold around 45%. Sequenced: a population of CD138-negative cells sorted from bone marrow. These receptors were collected from a donor over 35 with multiple myeloma.

This clonotype was recorded only once. This chain connects TRBV5-6 to TRBJ2-7, with 8 positions matching TRBD2. With 0 bases clipped from V and 2 bases from J, the junction kept 7 bases outside the gene matches. From germline, CDR1 is SGHDT and CDR2 YYEEEE. The CDR3 has 16 amino acids. CDR3 in amino acids: CASSLAPGTRTYEQYF. The CDR3 nucleotides are TGTGCCAGCAGCTTGGCCCCCGGGACTAGGACCTACGAGCAGTACTTC.

This clonotype was detected many times. The rearrangement links TRBV10-3 to TRBJ2-1, with 12 bases fitting TRBD2. V lost 0 bases and J lost 4; bases outside the gene matches: 7. The CDR3 spans 18 residues. From germline, CDR1 is ENHRY and CDR2 SYGVKD. CDR3 residues: CAISESASGRVVYNEQFF. CDR3 in DNA: TGTGCCATCAGTGAGTCGGCTAGCGGGAGGGTAGTTTACAATGAGCAGTTCTTC.

CDR3 sequence reads: CSARRVADSSYNEQFF. The CDR3 DNA reads as TGCAGTGCTAGGCGTGTAGCGGATAGCTCCTACAATGAGCAGTTCTTC. The chain is built from TRBV20-1 and TRBJ2-1; maybe TRBD2 (6 bases). The CDR3 runs to 16 residues. Germline V gives CDR1 DFQATT, CDR2 SNEGSKA (reference sequence). Trimming pared 3 bases from V and 0 bases from J, leaving 15 bases between.

This clonotype has just a few counts. A read error may explain this, as a much larger clone is one base away. V gene TRBV2 combines with J gene TRBJ1-2; a weak D match, TRBD1 (6 bases). Between the trimmed V and J ends, which lost 6 bases and 4 bases, there was a span of 15 bases. CDR1 and CDR2 from the germline V gene are SNHLY and FYNNEI. The CDR3 sequence is 14 residues long. The CDR3 coding sequence is TGTGCCAGCAGGGGGGACATGGACAGCTATGGCTACACCTTC. This translates into CASRGDMDSYGYTF.

This clonotype has ten or more counts. This chain uses TRBV27 with TRBJ1-5; a weak D match, TRBD1 (5 bases). The CDR3 has 14 residues. Germline V gives CDR1 MNHEY, CDR2 SMNVEV (reference sequence). Trimming took off 3 bases at V and 2 bases at J, with 8 bases between the two ends. As DNA, the CDR3 is TGTGCCAGCAGTTTGAGCAGGGGCAATCAGCCCCAGCATTTT. This codes for CASSLSRGNQPQHF.

In its sample, this clonotype was seen a few times. One end of the junction does not line up with germline, which may come from a read error. The chain uses TRBV20-1 and TRBJ1-1, with no clear D. Germline CDR1 DFQATT, CDR2 SNEGSKA (reference sequence). The CDR3 extends over 10 amino acids. CDR3 bases: TGCAGTCCCAAGAACACTGGAGCTTTCTTT. It is translated as CSPKNTGAFF.

On this clonotype: Being one base from a much bigger clone, this may be a read error. The gene calls are TRBV11-2 and TRBJ2-3; the match to TRBD2 covers 9 bases. This CDR3 region has 16 residues. The germline V gene encodes CDR1 SGHAT and CDR2 FQNNGV. The V gene end was trimmed by 4 bases and the J gene end by 4 bases; junction bases not matched to a gene: 9. The CDR3 is CASSSLAGPAADTQYF. CDR3 bases: TGTGCCAGCAGCTCGCTAGCGGGACCCGCCGCAGATACGCAGTATTTT.

This clonotype appeared a few times. This CDR3 fails to terminate in the conserved phenylalanine or tryptophan, so it likely reflects a read error. The chain joins TRBV30 to TRBJ2-5, with a tentative D call TRBD2 (6 bases). Trimming pared 0 bases from V and 6 bases from J, leaving 14 bases between. The germline CDR1 and CDR2 sequences are GTSNPN and SVGIG (reference sequence). The CDR3 totals 14 residues. CDR3 protein: CAWSVLAREKTQYY. The CDR3 DNA reads TGTGCCTGGAGTGTACTAGCCAGGGAGAAGACCCAGTACTAC.

As concerns this clonotype: A read error may be the cause here, since a much bigger clone is one base away. The genes are TRBV12-3 or TRBV12-4 and TRBJ2-1, with TRBD2 identical over 8 bases. V was pared by 2 bases and J by 12 bases, with 6 bases of the junction left unmatched. The CDR3 totals 13 residues. This CDR3 reads CASSLTAGVGQFF. The CDR3 DNA reads as TGTGCCAGCAGTTTAACAGCGGGAGTTGGGCAGTTCTTC.

This clonotype was found many times. The chain has TRBV29-1 and TRBJ2-7; TRBD2 aligns across 11 bases. Germline values: CDR1 SQVTM, CDR2 ANQGSEA. This CDR3 is 16 amino acids long. V gave up 4 bases and J gave up 2 bases; unmatched junction bases: 10. The CDR3 DNA follows: TGCAGCGTTGGGTCCGTTAGCGGGAGGGTAGCCTACGAGCAGTACTTC. Translating gives CSVGSVSGRVAYEQYF.

This clonotype was counted ten times or more. This chain joins TRBV6-2 or TRBV6-3 and TRBJ1-1; maybe TRBD1 (5 bases). CDR3 size: 14 residues. Germline V CDR1 and CDR2: MNHEY, SVGEGT. V was shortened by 2 bases and J by 1 base, with 8 bases between the two germline ends. CDR3 bases: TGTGCCAGCAGTTACGTCACAGGGAACACTGAAGCTTTCTTT. Amino acids: CASSYVTGNTEAFF.

This clonotype appeared many times. The V and J genes are TRBV6-6 and TRBJ1-6; a possible D gene is TRBD1 (5 bases). Germline assignment: CDR1 MNHNY and CDR2 SVGAGI (reference sequence). The CDR3 consists of 14 residues. V lost 6 bases and J lost 13, with 19 bases in between. This CDR3 is CASRHNSGQSPLHF. The CDR3 DNA sequence: TGTGCCAGCAGGCATAACTCGGGGCAATCGCCCCTCCACTTT.

A word on this clonotype: A much larger clone is a single base away; this may be a read error. J is TRBJ2-1 and V is TRBV11-3, with D unclear. Germline-derived CDR1 and CDR2 are SGHNT and YENEEA. This CDR3 has 17 residues. CDR3 amino acids: CASSLEATQRSGDEQSF. DNA for the CDR3: TGTGCCAGCAGCTTAGAGGCGACACAAAGGTCAGGCGATGAGCAGTCCTTC. The full variable domain, its missing parts supplied by reference TRBV11-3 and TRBJ2-1, is EAGVVQSPRYKIIEKKQPVAFWCNPISGHNTLYWYLQNLGQGPELLIRYENEEAVDDSQLPKDRFSAERLKGVDSTLKIQPAELGDSAVYLCASSLEATQRSGDEQSFGPGTRLTVL.

Concerning this clonotype: With a much larger clone just one base away, this may be a read error. The chain carries TRBV28 and TRBJ2-7; 7 bases map to TRBD1. In germline, CDR1 is MDHEN, CDR2 SYDVKM. This CDR3 spans 14 amino acids. Trimming at V came to 2 bases and at J to 2 bases, leaving 3 bases not matched to a gene. This CDR3 is CASSLVQGAYEQYF. DNA for the CDR3: TGTGCCAGCAGTTTAGTTCAGGGGGCCTACGAGCAGTACTTC. Supplemented by reference TRBV28 and TRBJ2-7, the full variable domain reads DVKVTQSSRYLVKRTGEKVFLECVQDMDHENMFWYRQDPGLGLRLIYFSYDVKMKEKGDIPEGYSVSREKKERFSLILESASTNQTSMYLCASSLVQGAYEQYFGPGTRLTVT.

This clonotype was found once. Just one base apart from a much larger clone, this may be a read error. The chain joins TRBV7-9 to TRBJ2-1, with D possibly called TRBD1 or TRBD2 (5 bases each). The CDR3 consists of 14 residues. The germline V gene has CDR1 SEHNR and CDR2 FQNEAQ (reference sequence). Here the CDR3 DNA reads TGTGCCGGCAGCCCGGGACCCGGACGAAATGAGCAGTTCTTC. It yields the protein CAGSPGPGRNEQFF. The variable domain in full, with the rest retrieved from reference TRBV7-9 and TRBJ2-1, is DTGVSQNPRHKITKRGQNVTFRCDPISEHNRLYWYRQTLGQGPEFLTYFQNEAQLEKSRLLSDRFSAERPKGSFSTLEIQRTEQGDSAMYLCAGSPGPGRNEQFFGPGTRLTVL.

This clonotype was detected ten times or more. The chain couples TRBV9 to TRBJ2-7, with 7 bases lining up with TRBD1. V lost 0 bases to trimming and J lost 2 bases; unmatched junction nucleotides: 5. The CDR3 runs to 15 residues. Germline V gives CDR1 SGDLS, CDR2 YYNGEE. The chain's CDR3 is CASSVEGAGAYEQYF. The CDR3 bases are TGTGCCAGCAGCGTAGAGGGGGCAGGGGCCTACGAGCAGTACTTC.